Sequencing of this T cell receptor (beta chain) was carried out in a study of cytomegalovirus exposure and HLA in healthy donors. Primers: 60 Vbeta forward and 13 Jbeta reverse. Libraries were prepared by immunoSEQ multiplex PCR; TCRdb keeps only in-frame clonotypes and omits some of them. Here the sample spans 150,000 to 200,000 clones, around 83% being singletons. Study findings and constraints: Most TCR sequences were uncommon, yet certain public TCRs appeared in many donors. Links to common viral pathogens appeared, in a later analysis, for several of the most significant clusters. In presence/absence analyses, roughly uniform sequencing depth across donors was assumed. Some 150 TCR beta chains were listed as cytomegalovirus-associated.

Per germline, CDR1 SGHAT and CDR2 FQNNGV. Between the trimmed V and J ends, which lost 3 bases and 3 bases, there was a span of 9 bases. This CDR3 has 13 amino acids. Turning to this clone: Its antigen is unknown.

This chain connects TRBV11-2 to TRBJ2-7; the D gene is possibly TRBD2 (5 bases). Specimen: PBMCs. The clonotype originates from a man aged 50 to 59 in good health and CMV-seropositive. The CDR3 reads CASSLGVNYEQYF. The CDR3 region has the DNA TGTGCCAGCAGCTTGGGAGTGAACTACGAGCAGTACTTC. The variable domain in full, completed from reference TRBV11-2 and TRBJ2-7, reads EAGVAQSPRYKIIEKRQSVAFWCNPISGHATLYWYQQILGQGPKLLIQFQNNGVVDDSQLPKDRFSAERLKGVDSTLKIQPAKLEDSAVYLCASSLGVNYEQYFGPGTRLTVT.